What follows are 29 T cell receptor beta chains derived from one specimen sequenced in a study of tumor-infiltrating lymphocytes in glioblastoma multiforme (dated by TCRdb to 2015 to 2018). TCRdb shows the sequencer as Illumina HiSeq 2500. Using a modified ARM-PCR protocol with multiple V-beta primers and a C-beta primer, the team built TCRB libraries from RNA through three nested multiplex PCR rounds. The public reads were run again by TCRdb, first through fastp at Q25 and then through MiXCR, and only productive beta chains were kept. Each entry is one CDR3 protein sequence, shown with its most common DNA and genes. The sample profile shows 25,000 to 35,000 distinct CDR3 sequences; approximately 60% of them were found once. The ten largest clones capture 33% of the sample. The specimen was brain tumor tissue. The receptors were gathered from a male donor with glioblastoma.

A word on this clonotype: A read error may account for a junction end that differs from germline. The V and J genes are TRBV10-3 and TRBJ2-2; D might be TRBD1 or TRBD2, each matching 5 bases. The CDR3 has 13 residues. The germline gives CDR1 ENHRY, CDR2 SYGVKD. The CDR3 region is CANGRENTGEMFF. Here the CDR3 DNA reads TGTGCAAATGGCAGGGAGAACACCGGGGAGATGTTTTTT.

The chain has TRBV7-9 and TRBJ2-1; tentatively, D is TRBD2 (5 bases). The CDR3 runs to 13 residues. Trimming shortened V by 5 bases and J by 8 bases, and 13 bases separated the two germline ends. The germline CDR1 and CDR2 sequences are SEHNR and FQNEAQ (reference sequence). The CDR3 coding sequence is TGTGCCAGCAGCCCGAAGAGCGGTGATGAGCAGTTCTTC. Amino acid sequence: CASSPKSGDEQFF.

Regarding this clonotype: A junction end diverges from the germline sequence, so it may reflect a read error. The CDR3 loop is CTSSYGPGSGEQLF. The CDR3 DNA is TGTACCAGCAGTTACGGGCCGGGCTCCGGTGAGCAGCTCTTC. This rearrangement joins TRBV6-5 to TRBJ2-1; D unclear. Germline CDR1 is MNHEY and CDR2 is SVGAGI. The CDR3 is made up of 14 amino acids.

The rearrangement joins TRBV6-5 to TRBJ1-3; unclear D gene. V was shortened by 0 bases and J by 4 bases, with 4 bases between the two germline ends. The CDR3 consists of 13 residues. Germline-derived CDR1 and CDR2 are MNHEY and SVGAGI. The CDR3 DNA sequence: TGTGCCAGCAGTTACTCCCCCGGAAACACCATATATTTT. Its translation is CASSYSPGNTIYF.

As for this clonotype: It may be a read error: a sequence one base away is much more abundant. The J gene is TRBJ2-3, the V gene TRBV30; possible D gene TRBD1, 6 bases. In germline, CDR1 is GTSNPN, CDR2 SVGIG (reference sequence). This CDR3 contains 14 residues. In DNA, the CDR3 is TGTGCCTGGAGTGTGACAGGTCACACAGATATGCAGTATTTT. Protein: CAWSVTGHTDMQYF.

About this clonotype: This sequence may be a read error, since a much larger clone differs from it by one base. The gene calls are TRBV29-1 and TRBJ2-1, with TRBD2 matching 7 bases. With 4 bases clipped from V and 7 bases from J, the junction kept 7 bases outside the gene matches. The CDR3 has 13 residues. The germline V gene encodes CDR1 SQVTM and CDR2 ANQGSEA. Here the CDR3 reads CSVVLAPGNEQFF. In DNA form, the CDR3 reads TGCAGCGTTGTACTAGCGCCGGGGAATGAGCAGTTCTTC.

In regard to this clonotype: A much larger clone sits a single nucleotide away, making a read error possible. The chain uses TRBV13 and TRBJ2-2; 8 nucleotides match TRBD1. Looked up from germline, CDR1 is PRHDT and CDR2 is FYEKMQ (reference sequence). The CDR3 spans 15 residues. Here the CDR3 reads CASTLAQGATGELFF. CDR3 sequence (DNA): TGTGCCAGCACCTTAGCCCAGGGGGCTACCGGGGAGCTGTTTTTT.

As for this clonotype: A much larger clone differs by one base, so this may be a read error. The chain is built from TRBV5-4 and TRBJ2-3; 7 nucleotides agree with TRBD2. Germline lookup yields CDR1 SGHNT and CDR2 YYREEE (reference sequence). This CDR3 has 16 amino acids. The CDR3 DNA reads TGTGCCTGCAGGGAGGGCGGAGCGGGTAGCACAGATACGCAGTATTTT. It yields the protein CACREGGAGSTDTQYF.

There are many counts of this clonotype. The J gene is TRBJ2-1, the V gene TRBV14, with D possibly matching TRBD1 (6 bases). Trimming shortened V by 1 base and J by 8 bases, and 21 bases separated the two germline ends. The CDR3 covers 17 residues. Germline CDR1 and CDR2: SGHDN and FVKESK. Here the CDR3 reads CASSQVTRGFGYDEQFF. The CDR3 DNA is TGTGCCAGCAGCCAAGTCACCAGGGGATTTGGTTACGATGAGCAGTTCTTC.

The chain links TRBV6-1 to TRBJ2-3, with D maybe TRBD2 (6 bases). Trimming left V 0 bases short and J 4 bases short, with 17 bases between. Germline assignment: CDR1 MNHNS and CDR2 SASEGT. The CDR3 extends over 17 amino acids. The CDR3 region has the DNA TGTGCCAGCAGTGAAGCGTGGATAGGGCGGGAATCAGATACGCAGTATTTT. Its protein product is CASSEAWIGRESDTQYF.

This clonotype is a singleton in its sample. Mismatch with germline at one junction end may stem from a read error. This sequence joins TRBV11-2 and TRBJ1-1, with a tentative D call TRBD1 (5 bases). The CDR3 runs to 15 residues. Germline CDR1 SGHAT, CDR2 FQNNGV. This chain's CDR3 is CASSVSPLRGTGAVF. CDR3 nucleotides: TGTGCCAGCAGCGTTAGCCCACTGAGGGGCACTGGAGCCGTCTTT.

Notes on this clonotype: A read error may be the cause here, since a much bigger clone is one base away. The chain couples TRBV11-3 to TRBJ2-3; tentatively, D is TRBD1 or TRBD2 (5 bases each). Per the germline V gene, CDR1 is SGHNT and CDR2 is YENEEA. CDR3 length: 14 amino acids. Written as DNA, the CDR3 is TGTGCCAGCTCCCGGGGAACGGACACAAATACGCAGTATTTT. Translation: CASSRGTDTNTQYF.

This clonotype appeared a few times. The chain uses TRBV11-3 and TRBJ2-3; D is unresolved. V was shortened by 5 bases and J by 5 bases, with 8 bases between the two germline ends. The CDR3 is 12 residues long. The germline CDR1 and CDR2 sequences are SGHNT and YENEEA. The CDR3 is CASSVPGDTQYF. The CDR3 DNA reads TGTGCCAGCAGCGTACCGGGAGATACGCAGTATTTT.

About this clonotype itself: The junction differs from germline at one of its ends, possibly a read error. V is TRBV7-9 and J is TRBJ2-1, with 12 bases that match TRBD2. The CDR3 extends over 20 amino acids. CDR1 and CDR2 from the germline V gene are SEHNR and FQNEAQ (reference sequence). CDR3 sequence reads: CVSSLGVTSGSSGKNNEQFF. CDR3 bases: TGTGTCAGCAGCTTAGGTGTGACTAGCGGGAGTTCGGGGAAAAACAATGAGCAGTTCTTC.

This clonotype occurred a few times. The V gene is TRBV4-2, the J gene TRBJ1-5; D ambiguous. Germline lookup yields CDR1 LGHNA and CDR2 YNFKEQ. This CDR3 contains 15 residues. Trimming pared 0 bases from V and 1 base from J, leaving 7 bases between. The CDR3 DNA is TGTGCCAGCAGCCAAGATTTGGCCAGCAATCAGCCCCAGCATTTT. This translates into CASSQDLASNQPQHF.

This clonotype has a single count. A much more abundant neighbour one base away suggests this may be a read error. The J gene is TRBJ1-1, the V gene TRBV7-9; maybe TRBD1 (6 bases). The CDR3 is 11 residues long. Germline assignment: CDR1 SEHNR and CDR2 FQNEAQ (reference sequence). CDR3 DNA: TGTACCAGCAGCTTACAGGGCGAAGCTTTCTTT. It encodes CTSSLQGEAFF.

This clonotype was seen a single time. The chain uses TRBV13 and TRBJ2-1; the D gene could be TRBD1 or TRBD2 (5 bases each). V dropped 9 bases and J dropped 9 bases, with 15 bases sitting between them. This CDR3 region has 12 residues. Germline V gene lookup returns CDR1 PRHDT and CDR2 FYEKMQ (reference sequence). The DNA for the CDR3 is TGTGCCAGGAGCGTTAGTGGGACTGAGCAGTTCTTC. Residues: CARSVSGTEQFF.

This clonotype came up once. The conserved final phenylalanine or tryptophan is absent from the CDR3, which likely points to a read error. The J gene is TRBJ2-1, the V gene TRBV11-2; TRBD2 aligns across 7 bases. In germline, CDR1 is SGHAT, CDR2 FQNNGV. V dropped 2 bases and J dropped 11; count of bases not matched to a gene: 15. This CDR3 has 16 amino acids. CDR3 sequence (DNA): TGTGCCAGCAGCTTATTGCGCGGGGGAGTTCGAAATAAGCAGTTCTTA. It yields the protein CASSLLRGGVRNKQFL.

The chain carries TRBV20-1 and TRBJ1-2; a weak D match, TRBD1 (6 bases). Germline V gives CDR1 DFQATT, CDR2 SNEGSKA (reference sequence). This CDR3 is 15 amino acids long. V dropped 6 bases and J dropped 0 bases, with 17 bases sitting between them. The CDR3 DNA sequence: TGCAGTGCCATACTGGGGGGCTCAACTAACTATGGCTACACCTTC. Protein product: CSAILGGSTNYGYTF.

This clonotype appeared many times. The chain has TRBV20-1 and TRBJ2-5; TRBD2 matches at 11 bases. J lost 5 bases, V lost 6 bases, and 5 bases had no gene match. The CDR3 loop spans 13 amino acids. The germline V gene has CDR1 DFQATT and CDR2 SNEGSKA (reference sequence). CDR3: CSATTSGMETQYF. DNA of the CDR3: TGCAGTGCCACGACTAGCGGGATGGAGACCCAGTACTTC.

On this clonotype: This may stem from a read error, because a much larger clone lies one nucleotide away. The chain employs TRBV19 and TRBJ2-7; D gene uncertain. Germline V gene data show CDR1 as LNHDA and CDR2 as SQIVND (reference sequence). The V end was cut by 7 bases, the J end by 3 bases, with 10 bases between. This CDR3 has 12 residues. CDR3 nucleotide sequence: TGTGCCAGTAACGCGCTCGGCTACGAGCAGTACTTC. As protein: CASNALGYEQYF.

As to this clonotype: The CDR3 end shows no conserved phenylalanine or tryptophan, and so a read error is likely. V and J are TRBV20-1 and TRBJ1-5; D remains unclear. The germline CDR1 and CDR2 sequences are DFQATT and SNEGSKA (reference sequence). Trimming shortened V by 3 bases and J by 7 bases, and 19 bases separated the two germline ends. The CDR3 has 15 amino acids. In nucleotides, the CDR3 is TGCAGTGCTAGTGGGCAAGGCAGTTTGATGCAGCCCCAGCATCAT. Its protein is CSASGQGSLMQPQHH.

This clonotype was observed at least ten times. The chain couples TRBV28 to TRBJ2-3; D is possibly TRBD1 (5 bases). Trimming took off 10 bases at V and 3 bases at J, with 20 bases between the two ends. Looked up from germline, CDR1 is MDHEN and CDR2 is SYDVKM. The length of the CDR3 is 15 residues. The CDR3 DNA is TGTGCCACCTCCCCCCCGACAGAGCTGACAGATACGCAGTATTTT. The encoded protein is CATSPPTELTDTQYF.

This CDR3 reads CASSAGSSGRRDTQYF. CDR3 sequence (DNA): TGTGCCAGCAGCGCAGGGAGTAGCGGGAGAAGAGACACGCAGTATTTT. The rearrangement uses TRBV5-4 and TRBJ2-3, with 9 bases lining up with TRBD2. CDR1 and CDR2 (germline): SGHNT, YYREEE (reference sequence). The CDR3 runs to 16 residues. J was trimmed by 9 bases and V by 4 bases; bases with no gene match: 15. Drawing the rest from reference TRBV5-4 and TRBJ2-3, the complete variable domain is ETGVTQSPTHLIKTRGQQVTLRCSSQSGHNTVSWYQQALGQGPQFIFQYYREEENGRGNFPPRFSGLQFPNYSSELNVNALELDDSALYLCASSAGSSGRRDTQYFGPGTRLTVL.

This clonotype was recorded at least ten times. This chain joins TRBV12-3 or TRBV12-4 and TRBJ1-1; maybe TRBD1 (6 bases). This CDR3 spans 14 amino acids. V was shortened by 5 bases and J by 0 bases, with 10 bases between the two germline ends. The CDR3 is CASSRDILNTEAFF. The CDR3 nucleotides read TGTGCCAGCAGTAGGGACATCCTGAACACTGAAGCTTTCTTT.

To note about this clonotype: Mismatch with germline at one junction end may stem from a read error. This rearrangement joins TRBV7-8 to TRBJ2-1; 11 positions agree with TRBD2. The CDR3 sequence is 16 residues long. The germline V gene has CDR1 SGHVS and CDR2 FQNEAQ. The CDR3 bases are TGTGCCAGCAGCCCGACTCGACTAGCGGGATACATTGAGCAGTCCTTC. Protein sequence: CASSPTRLAGYIEQSF. Together with reference TRBV7-8 and TRBJ2-1, the CDR3 gives the full variable domain: GAGVSQSPRYKVAKRGQDVALRCDPISGHVSLFWYQQALGQGPEFLTYFQNEAQLDKSGLPSDRFFAERPEGSVSTLKIQRTQQEDSAVYLCASSPTRLAGYIEQSFGPGTRLTVL.

In the case of this clonotype: A junction boundary mismatches the germline segment, possibly from a read error. The chain links TRBV5-1 to TRBJ2-3; TRBD2 agrees at 10 bases. This CDR3 contains 17 residues. Germline loops: CDR1 SGHRS, CDR2 YFSETQ. CDR3 nucleotide sequence: TGCGCCAGCGTCTTGGCCATAGCGGGAGGAGGGACAGATACACAGTATTTT. The encoded protein is CASVLAIAGGGTDTQYF.

As concerns this clonotype: The CDR3 does not end in the conserved phenylalanine or tryptophan, so this is likely a read error. V and J are TRBV12-3 or TRBV12-4 and TRBJ2-7; D is unclear. This CDR3 contains 11 residues. The CDR3 DNA reads TGTGCCAGTAGTTTAAAGCACGAGCAGTACCTC. It is translated as CASSLKHEQYL.

Comment on this clonotype: This may stem from a read error, because a much larger clone lies one nucleotide away. This likely comes from a read error, as the CDR3 has no conserved phenylalanine or tryptophan at its end. V usage is TRBV30 and J usage is TRBJ1-1; D is unclear. Trimming shortened V by 4 bases and J by 4 bases, and 13 bases separated the two germline ends. Germline lookup yields CDR1 GTSNPN and CDR2 SVGIG (reference sequence). The CDR3 totals 13 residues. The CDR3, as DNA: TGTGCCTGGACAGCTCCAAGGAGCACTGAAGCTTTCATT. Protein product: CAWTAPRSTEAFI.